The clone carrying this T cell receptor beta chain was seen ten or more times. Amplification from RNA transcripts yielded the TCR beta CDR3 regions. RT-PCR in the first round used HTBI primers; a second-round multiplex PCR followed. MiXCR, run by TCRdb on the multiplex PCR reads, gives a single entry per CDR3 protein. The table includes over a million distinct CDR3 sequences, roughly two fifths detected once. Additional autoimmune diseases, uncontrolled infections, pregnancy or lactation disqualified patients. Trimming removed 7 bases from V and 2 bases from J; junction bases left unmatched: 12. The germline V gene has CDR1 SGHAT and CDR2 FQNNGV. The CDR3 has 18 residues. This sample stems from a study of Graves' ophthalmopathy and Graves' hyperthyroidism.

The V and J genes are TRBV11-2 and TRBJ2-6, with TRBD1 matching 9 bases. The clonotype was recovered from an adult man with Graves' hyperthyroidism. The sequencing input was peripheral blood or thyroid tissue (not recorded which). CDR3 nucleotides: TGTGCCAGCATCACCGGGACAGGGTATAGGACTGGGGCCAACGTCCTGACTTTC. It specifies CASITGTGYRTGANVLTF.